The sequence of this TCR beta chain was determined in a study of blood T cell repertoires in COVID-19. The method was immunoSEQ multiplex PCR; TCRdb's version includes in-frame clones alone and lacks a portion of them. The sample has 70,000 to 95,000 clones, around 82% seen once. The CDR3 spans 12 residues. The germline V and J ends were trimmed by 0 bases and 10 bases, with 8 bases remaining between them. Germline V gene data show CDR1 as SGDLS and CDR2 as YYNGEE. Sequenced material: peripheral blood. The V call is TRBV9, the J call TRBJ2-1; a weak D match, TRBD1 (5 bases). The TCR was taken from a man between 60 and 75 years old with COVID-19, enrolled during active disease. CDR3 nucleotides: TGTGCCAGCAGCGTAGAAGGGGTAGAGCAGTTCTTC. Its translation is CASSVEGVEQFF.